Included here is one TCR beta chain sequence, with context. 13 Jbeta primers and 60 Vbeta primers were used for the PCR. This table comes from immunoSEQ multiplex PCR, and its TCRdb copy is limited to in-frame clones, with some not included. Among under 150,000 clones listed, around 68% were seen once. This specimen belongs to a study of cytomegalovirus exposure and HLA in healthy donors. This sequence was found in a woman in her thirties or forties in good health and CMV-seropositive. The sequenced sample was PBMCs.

The CDR3 DNA follows: TGTGCCAGCAGTGAATCCGGGACAGGGTACTATGGCTACACCTTC. Translated: CASSESGTGYYGYTF. The chain has TRBV25-1 and TRBJ1-2, with 9 bases that match TRBD1. Germline V gene sequence: CDR1 MGHDK, CDR2 SYGVNS. The junction had 3 bases not matched to a gene; V was cut back by 1 base and J by 3 bases. The CDR3 runs to 15 residues.